This record concerns one T cell receptor (beta chain) sequence. Its cognate antigen has yet to be identified. Nothing much larger sits one base from this clone, and base qualities are not available. Trimming removed 0 bases from V and 2 bases from J, leaving 12 bases between the germline ends. The germline V gene encodes CDR1 LGHNT and CDR2 FRNRAP. The CDR3 measures 16 amino acids from cysteine to phenylalanine. The kept DNA is CDR3 alone, 48 bases in frame from the first base. TCRbeta CDR3 regions were amplified from genomic DNA using the immunoSEQ Assay, a bias-controlled multiplex PCR. On the authors' methods: The number of nucleated cells in each sample was estimated by amplification of reference gene primers within the assay. To quantify the absolute abundance of each unique TCRbeta CDR3 rearrangement, sequence reads were collapsed and filtered. For each sample, productive Simpson clonality was calculated by taking the square root of Simpson's diversity index across productive rearrangements. The table was pulled from immuneACCESS by TCRdb, which kept in-frame rearrangements only. Such tables lose some clones; where checked, under half of the loss comes from unresolved V genes, and the rest has no known cause. That table is the source of V, J and clone size, and D and trimming were worked out from the DNA. In this sample the table shows approximately 120,000 clones, roughly 80% of which occur a single time. The ten most abundant clones make up around 4.2% of the sample.

This entry is derived from a study of blood T cell repertoires in COVID-19 (dated by TCRdb to 2020 to 2021). Background on the whole study: Samples covering the acute and convalescent phases of COVID-19 were provided by collaborators in the United States, Italy and Spain. The material from the prospective study consisted of cDNA or gDNA derived from T cells, B-cell-depleted T cells, or PBMCs. Deeply sampled blood TCRbeta repertoires from subjects exposed to, actively infected with, or recovered from COVID-19 were included in the dataset. The repertoires were made available in a free public database intended to serve as a resource for research on the immune response to SARS-CoV-2. Samples came from the ongoing ImmuneRACE study (first 160 participants) plus 1,254 subjects from 6 global collaborators. The sample metadata nearly always contained a de-identified subject ID, COVID-19 status, age in years and sex. Where available, HLA class I and class II types were obtained from metadata supplied by the sample provider rather than from assay-based typing. On the study overall, not on this receptor specifically: How much clinical and demographic metadata was included differed by source and by participant, and the metadata was provided uncurated.

Whole blood was collected in K2EDTA tubes by collaborating institutions according to the institutions' own protocols. For TCRbeta analysis, collaborators shipped samples as frozen whole blood, isolated PBMCs, or DNA extracted from either of those sample types. The sequence was obtained from a human donor in a cohort sampled during active or convalescent COVID-19. Sample: peripheral blood. This receptor chain uses TRBV12-5 and TRBJ2-3; the D gene is possibly TRBD2, with 5 bases matching. The CDR3 region has the sequence CASGLVKTTYTDTQYF. In nucleotides, the sequence is TGTGCTAGTGGTTTGGTAAAGACTACCTACACAGATACGCAGTATTTT.